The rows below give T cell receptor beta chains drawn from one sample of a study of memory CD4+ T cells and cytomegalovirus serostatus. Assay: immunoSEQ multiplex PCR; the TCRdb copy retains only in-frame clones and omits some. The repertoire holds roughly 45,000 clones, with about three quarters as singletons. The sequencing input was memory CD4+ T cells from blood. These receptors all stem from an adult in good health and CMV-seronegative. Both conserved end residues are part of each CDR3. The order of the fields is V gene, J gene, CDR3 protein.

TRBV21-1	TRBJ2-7	CASTEEEPDYEQYF
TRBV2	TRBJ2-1	CASRIAGGRMDEQFF
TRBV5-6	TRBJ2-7	CASSNTGGSEQYF
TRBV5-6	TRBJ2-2	CASSLRGSAGELFF
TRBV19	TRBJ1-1	CASSIYVGGPMNTEAFF
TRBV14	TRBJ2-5	CASSQTSGSQETQYF
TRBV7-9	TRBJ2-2	CASPQSGEHTGELFF
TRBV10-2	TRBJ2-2	CASSISGLATGELFF
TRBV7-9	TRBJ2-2	CASRITGIGTGELFF
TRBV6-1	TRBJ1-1	CASSVTGRGANTEAFF
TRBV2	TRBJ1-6	CASLSGGEGSPLHF